These 14 T cell receptor beta chains were sequenced from one sample in a study of OX40 agonist ivuxolimab in advanced cancers. Libraries were prepared by immunoSEQ multiplex PCR; TCRdb keeps only in-frame clonotypes and omits some of them. The repertoire holds 87,000 or so clones, about 85% seen once, with 3.8% in the top ten. Material: CD4+ or CD8+ T cells sorted from blood, obtained in a trial of the OX40 agonist ivuxolimab. These TCRs come from an adult with an advanced solid tumor such as melanoma, head and neck, liver or kidney cancer.

The chain carries TRBV5-1 and TRBJ1-1; D gene unclear. With 4 bases removed from V and 0 bases from J, the gap between germline ends came to 7 bases. Germline V gene sequence: CDR1 SGHRS, CDR2 YFSETQ. The CDR3 loop spans 13 amino acids. CDR3 coding DNA: TGCGCCAGCAGCCAAACAGTGAACACTGAAGCTTTCTTT. Protein: CASSQTVNTEAFF.

This chain uses TRBV6-1 with TRBJ2-5; 8 bases fit TRBD1. Judging by the DNA end, TRBJ2-7 fits better; the J call may be wrong. The CDR3 covers 14 residues. Germline values: CDR1 MNHNS, CDR2 SASEGT. CDR3 DNA: TGTGCCAGCAGCCGGACAGGGACGTTCGACGAGCAGTACTTC. This gives the protein CASSRTGTFDEQYF.

The genes are TRBV10-3 and TRBJ2-2; possibly TRBD1 or TRBD2 for D (5 bases each). The germline V gene encodes CDR1 ENHRY and CDR2 SYGVKD. Trimming removed 6 bases from V and 8 bases from J, with 22 bases in between. CDR3 length: 16 amino acids. The CDR3: CAISGAGIRTGGELFF. The CDR3 nucleotides read TGTGCCATCAGCGGAGCAGGGATCCGAACGGGGGGGGAGCTGTTTTTT.

J is TRBJ1-1 and V is TRBV28, with no clear D. Trimming removed 5 bases at V and 0 bases at J, with 16 bases between. The CDR3 contains 16 residues. CDR1 MDHEN and CDR2 SYDVKM come from the germline V gene. The CDR3 coding sequence is TGTGCCAGCAGTCCCCTTCAACTACGCCTGAACACTGAAGCTTTCTTT. Its protein product is CASSPLQLRLNTEAFF.

J is TRBJ2-7 and V is TRBV5-1; no reliable D call. Trimming left V 5 bases short and J 5 bases short, with 14 bases between. This CDR3 comprises 13 residues. Germline-derived CDR1 and CDR2 are SGHRS and YFSETQ. CDR3 sequence: CASSSLYDDEQYF. CDR3 nucleotide sequence: TGCGCCAGCAGTTCGCTCTATGACGACGAGCAGTACTTC.

The chain has TRBV28 and TRBJ2-7; D gene unclear. Per germline, CDR1 MDHEN and CDR2 SYDVKM. The CDR3 is 14 amino acids. Trimming took off 2 bases at V and 3 bases at J, with 11 bases between the two ends. Here the CDR3 reads CASSLIGRNYEQYF. In nucleotides, the CDR3 is TGTGCCAGCAGTTTAATTGGTCGGAACTACGAGCAGTACTTC.

Only one count was recorded for this clone. J is TRBJ2-5 and V is TRBV21-1; the tabulated D call, TRBD2, remains unverified against the DNA. TRBV21-1 is shown as a pseudogene. The CDR3 runs to 18 residues. CDR3 coding DNA: TGTGCCAGCAGCCCCGGTATGTTCGGACTAGTTCGAAAAGAGACCCAGTACTTC. This translates into CASSPGMFGLVRKETQYF.

This clone was detected once. Germline is not matched at one junction end, which may reflect a read error. The V gene is TRBV7-7, the J gene TRBJ2-2; TRBD2 matches 9 bases. The CDR3 loop spans 14 amino acids. Germline lookup yields CDR1 SSHAT and CDR2 FNYEAQ (reference sequence). DNA of the CDR3: TGTGCTAGCAGCTTTAGCGGGAGTACCGGGGAGCTGTTTTTT. Amino acids: CASSFSGSTGELFF.

This chain uses TRBV28 with TRBJ1-5; 7 bases fit TRBD1. The CDR3 covers 14 residues. CDR1 and CDR2 (germline): MDHEN, SYDVKM. V lost 2 bases to trimming and J lost 3 bases; unmatched junction nucleotides: 1. The CDR3 DNA sequence: TGTGCCAGCAGTTTAGGGACAGTCAATCAGCCCCAGCATTTT. Amino acid sequence: CASSLGTVNQPQHF. The complete variable domain, with remaining parts taken from reference TRBV28 and TRBJ1-5, reads DVKVTQSSRYLVKRTGEKVFLECVQDMDHENMFWYRQDPGLGLRLIYFSYDVKMKEKGDIPEGYSVSREKKERFSLILESASTNQTSMYLCASSLGTVNQPQHFGDGTRLSIL.

The sample holds one count of this clone. The rearrangement joins TRBV11-2 to TRBJ1-1; D is unclear. Germline CDR1 SGHAT, CDR2 FQNNGV. The CDR3 contains 12 residues. V was cut by 1 base and J by 7 bases, with 7 bases left in between. CDR3 bases: TGTGCCAGCAGCTTAGGGTACGATGAAGCTTTCTTT. Residues: CASSLGYDEAFF.

This clone was seen a single time. The rearrangement joins TRBV6-6 to TRBJ2-1, with 9 bases lining up with TRBD2. The CDR3 extends over 14 amino acids. V gave up 7 bases and J gave up 6 bases; unmatched junction bases: 7. Germline V gene sequence: CDR1 MNHNY, CDR2 SVGAGI (reference sequence). The CDR3 region is CASTKLAGANEQFF. CDR3 in DNA: TGTGCCAGCACCAAACTAGCGGGCGCCAATGAGCAGTTCTTC.

This chain uses TRBV6-5 with TRBJ2-3; D not certain. Trimming removed 0 bases from V and 0 bases from J, with 10 bases in between. The CDR3 runs to 16 residues. The germline gives CDR1 MNHEY, CDR2 SVGAGI. CDR3: CASSYSLQDSTDTQYF. The CDR3 region has the DNA TGTGCCAGCAGTTACTCCCTTCAGGATAGCACAGATACGCAGTATTTT.

CDR3: CASSRETSAYNEQFF. The DNA for the CDR3 is TGTGCCAGCAGCCGAGAGACTAGCGCATACAATGAGCAGTTCTTC. V gene TRBV7-2 combines with J gene TRBJ2-1, with 8 bases lining up with TRBD2. V shed 5 bases, J shed 4 bases, and the junction held 7 bases outside the gene matches. The CDR3 length is 15 residues. Germline values: CDR1 SGHTA, CDR2 FQGNSA.

The chain links TRBV27 to TRBJ2-1; 7 nucleotides match TRBD2. The germline V gene has CDR1 MNHEY and CDR2 SMNVEV (reference sequence). After removal of 5 bases from V and 6 bases from J, the junction contained 16 bases not matched to a gene. The CDR3 is 17 amino acids. The CDR3 loop is CASSPRWGGRAANEQFF. The DNA for the CDR3 is TGTGCCAGCAGTCCCCGCTGGGGGGGGAGGGCCGCCAATGAGCAGTTCTTC.